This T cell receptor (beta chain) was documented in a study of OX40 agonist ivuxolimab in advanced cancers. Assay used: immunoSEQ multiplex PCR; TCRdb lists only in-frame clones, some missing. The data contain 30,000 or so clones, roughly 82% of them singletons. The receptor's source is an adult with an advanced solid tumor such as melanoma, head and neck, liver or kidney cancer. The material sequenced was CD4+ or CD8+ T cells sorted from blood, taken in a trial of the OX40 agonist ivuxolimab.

The CDR3 loop reads CASSQDHLYQFF. DNA for the CDR3: TGTGCCAGCAGCCAAGACCATTTATACCAGTTCTTC. The V and J genes are TRBV14 and TRBJ2-1; no reliable D call. This CDR3 spans 12 amino acids. V lost 0 bases, J lost 13 bases, and 10 bases lay in between. Germline V gene lookup returns CDR1 SGHDN and CDR2 FVKESK.